These 17 T cell receptor beta chains came from one sample sequenced in a study of spatial heterogeneity in lung cancer. Each CDR3 protein is one row after TCRdb ran MiXCR on the 5' RACE reads. The profile shows 30,000 to 45,000 distinct CDR3 sequences, 7.5% of them singletons. The time point is: sample taken at primary tumor resection. Extraction of whole RNA from tumor, nontumor lung or frozen PBMC preceded unsorted sequencing. The input for sequencing was PBMCs, taken at surgery. The source of these receptors is a male donor with early-stage non-small cell lung cancer.

This clonotype has ten or more counts. The chain links TRBV9 to TRBJ2-1, with TRBD1 matching 8 bases. This CDR3 contains 15 residues. Germline V gene data show CDR1 as SGDLS and CDR2 as YYNGEE. The trim removed 3 bases at V and 9 bases at J, leaving 11 bases unmatched. The CDR3, as DNA: TGTGCCAGCAGCGAGGCGGGACAGGCTTACGGTGAGCAGTTCTTC. Amino acid sequence: CASSEAGQAYGEQFF.

This clonotype has more than one count but fewer than ten. The chain is built from TRBV6-2 or TRBV6-3 and TRBJ2-3; D possibly corresponds to TRBD2 (5 bases). V lost 5 bases and J 2 bases, leaving 14 bases between the germline ends. The CDR3 has 15 amino acids. Per the germline V gene, CDR1 is MNHEY and CDR2 is SVGEGT. This chain's CDR3 is CASSDLGDYTDTQYF. The CDR3 DNA follows: TGTGCCAGCAGTGACCTTGGAGACTACACAGATACGCAGTATTTT.

This clonotype has a handful of counts. The chain recombines TRBV10-3 with TRBJ1-1; D is possibly TRBD1 (5 bases). The CDR3 runs to 13 residues. V was trimmed by 8 bases and J by 8 bases, leaving 18 bases between them. CDR1 is ENHRY, CDR2 SYGVKD, per germline. In DNA, the CDR3 is TGTGCCATCTCAACCGAAGGACGGGGCGAAGCTTTCTTT. Residues: CAISTEGRGEAFF.

This clonotype was found many times. This chain joins TRBV9 and TRBJ2-3, with D tentatively TRBD1 or TRBD2 (5 bases each). CDR1 is SGDLS, CDR2 YYNGEE, per germline. The length of the CDR3 is 14 residues. V was cut by 3 bases and J by 5 bases, with 13 bases left in between. The CDR3 is CASSAWGTGDTQYF. CDR3 nucleotides: TGTGCCAGCAGCGCCTGGGGGACCGGAGATACGCAGTATTTT.

Many counts were recorded for this clonotype. The chain uses TRBV24-1 and TRBJ1-1, with D unclear. The CDR3 loop spans 12 amino acids. Germline V CDR1 and CDR2: KGHDR, SFDVKD. V was shortened by 4 bases and J by 4 bases, with 6 bases between the two germline ends. CDR3 coding DNA: TGTGCCACCAGTGACGGGATCACTGAAGCTTTCTTT. This sequence encodes CATSDGITEAFF.

This clonotype was counted many times. The chain has TRBV20-1 and TRBJ2-1; 7 bases map to TRBD1. After removal of 5 bases from V and 3 bases from J, the junction contained 7 bases not matched to a gene. This CDR3 comprises 14 residues. CDR1 DFQATT and CDR2 SNEGSKA come from the germline V gene (reference sequence). The CDR3 spells CSAGSRDSYNEQFF. CDR3 nucleotides: TGCAGTGCTGGCAGTCGGGACAGCTACAATGAGCAGTTCTTC.

This clonotype was counted at least ten times. The J gene is TRBJ2-2, the V gene TRBV10-2; D possibly corresponds to TRBD2 (5 bases). The CDR3 loop spans 13 amino acids. With 5 bases removed from V and 9 bases from J, the gap between germline ends came to 13 bases. Germline-derived CDR1 and CDR2 are WSHSY and SAAADI. The CDR3 is CASSPLAGWELFF. The CDR3 DNA follows: TGCGCCAGCAGTCCCCTAGCAGGTTGGGAGCTGTTTTTT.

The V and J genes are TRBV7-3 and TRBJ2-1, with TRBD2 identical over 14 bases. There are 17 residues in the CDR3. V lost 5 bases and J lost 8; bases outside the gene matches: 11. CDR1 and CDR2 (germline): SGHTA, FQGTGA. The CDR3, as DNA: TGTGCCAGCAGCCCCTCCGGGACTAGCGGGAGTCAGGATGAGCAGTTCTTC. It encodes CASSPSGTSGSQDEQFF.

This clonotype was observed many times. The V gene is TRBV2, the J gene TRBJ2-5; 8 nucleotides match TRBD1. With V trimmed by 7 bases and J by 7 bases, 8 bases remained unmatched. The CDR3 runs to 13 residues. Germline CDR1 is SNHLY and CDR2 is FYNNEI. CDR3: CASTDTGGGTQYF. CDR3 DNA: TGTGCCAGCACCGATACAGGGGGAGGGACCCAGTACTTC.

This clonotype was observed many times. This chain connects TRBV7-2 to TRBJ2-3; 12 bases match TRBD2. CDR3 length: 19 residues. The trim removed 0 bases at V and 5 bases at J, leaving 12 bases unmatched. The germline V gene encodes CDR1 SGHTA and CDR2 FQGNSA. CDR3 in amino acids: CASSLAPLAGGLGQDTQYF. In nucleotides, the CDR3 is TGTGCCAGCAGCTTAGCCCCCCTAGCGGGGGGGCTGGGTCAAGATACGCAGTATTTT.

This clonotype was recorded at least ten times. V and J are TRBV4-3 and TRBJ1-5; D may be TRBD1 (5 bases). Germline V gene data show CDR1 as LGHNA and CDR2 as YSLEER. The ends were cut back, 0 bases at V and 6 bases at J, with 9 bases in the middle. The length of the CDR3 is 14 residues. Written as DNA, the CDR3 is TGCGCCAGCAGCCAAGATCCAGGGCCTCAGCCCCAGCATTTT. Translated, it gives CASSQDPGPQPQHF.

This rearrangement joins TRBV2 to TRBJ2-1; 7 bases match TRBD2. Germline V gives CDR1 SNHLY, CDR2 FYNNEI. The length of the CDR3 is 15 residues. V shed 9 bases and J 5 bases; nucleotides not matched to a gene: 13. The CDR3, as DNA: TGTGCCAGTAAGAAAGTGAGGGAGGGAGACAATGAGCAGTTCTTC. It translates to CASKKVREGDNEQFF.

This clonotype has just a few counts. The rearrangement uses TRBV12-3 or TRBV12-4 and TRBJ2-7; D remains unclear. V lost 3 bases and J lost 9, with 15 bases in between. CDR3 length equals 13 residues. CDR3 region: CASSFGPEALQYF. CDR3 sequence (DNA): TGTGCCAGCAGTTTCGGACCCGAGGCGTTGCAGTACTTC.

This clonotype was counted ten times or more. The chain links TRBV28 to TRBJ2-7; perhaps TRBD1 as D (5 bases). The germline CDR1 and CDR2 sequences are MDHEN and SYDVKM. This CDR3 has 14 amino acids. V was trimmed by 4 bases and J by 1 base, leaving 11 bases between them. Here the CDR3 DNA reads TGTGCCAGCAGTTCGTCTAGGGGATCCTACGAGCAGTACTTC. Its translation is CASSSSRGSYEQYF.

This clonotype occurred many times. The rearrangement links TRBV11-2 to TRBJ2-7, with D unresolved. The V and J ends lost 5 bases and 2 bases respectively, with 7 bases between them. CDR3 size: 12 residues. Germline V gene data show CDR1 as SGHAT and CDR2 as FQNNGV. CDR3 in amino acids: CASSRVTYEQYF. As DNA, the CDR3 is TGTGCCAGCAGCCGGGTCACCTACGAGCAGTACTTC.

The table lists this clonotype with a few counts. CDR3 in DNA: TGTGCCAGCAGCAAACAACAGCCGAGGCCCGGTTGGGGGGGGACAGATACGCAGTATTTT. Protein sequence: CASSKQQPRPGWGGTDTQYF. The genes are TRBV21-1 and TRBJ2-3; TRBD2 reflects the table's D call only, with no check against the DNA. TRBV21-1 is classified as a pseudogene. The CDR3 consists of 20 residues.

In its sample, this clonotype was seen many times. The chain couples TRBV5-4 to TRBJ2-3; 12 bases align to TRBD2. The CDR3 spans 16 residues. The germline V gene has CDR1 SGHNT and CDR2 YYREEE (reference sequence). V lost 4 bases and J lost 2; bases outside the gene matches: 5. The CDR3 reads CASSPLAGGATDTQYF. The DNA of the CDR3 is TGTGCCAGCAGCCCACTAGCGGGAGGAGCCACAGATACGCAGTATTTT.